These 12 T cell receptor beta chains originate from one sample sequenced in a study of T cell responses to AZD1222 COVID-19 vaccine. The protocol was immunoSEQ multiplex PCR, while the TCRdb copy is restricted to in-frame clones and leaves out a portion. Of roughly 100,000 clones in the sample, around 84% were seen once. The sample was peripheral blood, taken on day 0 of AZD1222 vaccination. The receptor set was obtained from an adult in good health.

The chain combines TRBV2 with TRBJ1-3, with TRBD1 matching over 7 bases. V was pared by 9 bases and J by 2 bases, with 7 bases of the junction left unmatched. The CDR3 runs to 14 residues. CDR1 is SNHLY and CDR2 is FYNNEI in the germline V gene. This CDR3 reads CARRATGAGNTIYF. The CDR3 region has the DNA TGTGCCAGGAGAGCTACAGGGGCTGGAAACACCATATATTTT.

The chain uses TRBV28 and TRBJ1-1; the D gene is possibly TRBD1 (5 bases). Germline V CDR1 and CDR2: MDHEN, SYDVKM. V lost 10 bases, J lost 4 bases, and 13 bases lay in between. The CDR3 spans 12 residues. The CDR3 loop is CATTRGVTEAFF. In DNA form, the CDR3 reads TGTGCCACCACGCGAGGGGTCACTGAAGCTTTCTTT.

This clone was seen ten or more times. The rearrangement uses TRBV9 and TRBJ1-2; D is possibly TRBD1 (6 bases). Trimming stripped 3 bases from V and 4 bases from J, with 7 bases between. This CDR3 comprises 12 residues. Germline-derived CDR1 and CDR2 are SGDLS and YYNGEE. CDR3 DNA: TGTGCCAGCAGCGAGGACAGCTATGGCTACACCTTC. Its translation: CASSEDSYGYTF.

The rearrangement links TRBV11-2 to TRBJ1-1; 7 nucleotides line up with TRBD1. This CDR3 has 14 residues. V lost 8 bases to trimming and J lost 0 bases; unmatched junction nucleotides: 6. Germline loops: CDR1 SGHAT, CDR2 FQNNGV. CDR3 sequence (DNA): TGTGCCAGCGGGCCCGGGACAGTGAACACTGAAGCTTTCTTT. Protein product: CASGPGTVNTEAFF.

The rearrangement links TRBV2 to TRBJ2-5, with TRBD1 matching 9 bases. Germline lookup yields CDR1 SNHLY and CDR2 FYNNEI. Trimming took 7 bases from V and 4 from J; bases not matched to a gene: 10. The CDR3 consists of 15 residues. For the CDR3, the DNA is TGTGCCAGCAAACCGACAGGGGGGGGTCCAGAGACCCAGTACTTC. Amino acid sequence: CASKPTGGGPETQYF. Variable domain in full (rest from reference TRBV2 and TRBJ2-5): EPEVTQTPSHQVTQMGQEVILRCVPISNHLYFYWYRQILGQKVEFLVSFYNNEISEKSEIFDDQFSVERPDGSNFTLKIRSTKLEDSAMYFCASKPTGGGPETQYFGPGTRLLVL.

The genes are TRBV21-1 and TRBJ1-6; the table's D call of TRBD1 was not tested on the DNA. TRBV21-1 corresponds to a pseudogene. The CDR3 sequence is 15 residues long. This CDR3 reads CASASRQGVNSPLHF. In DNA form, the CDR3 reads TGTGCCAGCGCAAGCCGACAGGGTGTAAATTCACCCCTCCACTTT.

V usage is TRBV6-4 and J usage is TRBJ2-2; 8 bases map to TRBD2. The trim removed 8 bases at V and 4 bases at J, leaving 9 bases unmatched. CDR1 and CDR2 (germline): MRHNA, SNTAGT. The CDR3 extends over 15 amino acids. The CDR3 here is CASGGLASGTGELFF. In DNA, the CDR3 is TGTGCCAGCGGCGGACTAGCCTCGGGCACCGGGGAGCTGTTTTTT.

The CDR3 is CASSELLNTEAFF. The CDR3 DNA reads as TGCGCCAGCAGCGAGCTATTGAACACTGAAGCTTTCTTT. V usage is TRBV5-1 and J usage is TRBJ1-1; D is unresolved. The CDR3 consists of 13 residues. CDR1 SGHRS and CDR2 YFSETQ come from the germline V gene. V was cut by 4 bases and J by 0 bases, with 7 bases left in between.

The CDR3 here is CASSRDRGQGTEAFF. CDR3 coding DNA: TGTGCCAGCAGCCGGGACAGGGGGCAAGGCACTGAAGCTTTCTTT. The chain combines TRBV5-8 with TRBJ1-1, with TRBD1 matching 12 bases. The ends lost 4 bases at V and 4 bases at J; junction bases unmatched: 5. Germline lookup yields CDR1 SGHTS and CDR2 YDEGEE. The CDR3 runs 15 residues.

This chain joins TRBV6-2 or TRBV6-3 and TRBJ1-5; D uncertain. Per germline, CDR1 MNHEY and CDR2 SVGEGT. V was cut by 2 bases and J by 5 bases, with 7 bases left in between. This CDR3 spans 13 amino acids. CDR3 in amino acids: CASSYGSYQPQHF. The CDR3 DNA is TGTGCCAGCAGTTACGGGAGTTATCAGCCCCAGCATTTT.

The chain joins TRBV6-2 or TRBV6-3 to TRBJ2-4, with a weak D call TRBD2 (6 bases). The germline gives CDR1 MNHEY, CDR2 SVGEGT. V shed 5 bases and J shed 0 bases, with 14 bases lying between them. This CDR3 is built from 16 residues. CDR3 nucleotide sequence: TGTGCCAGCAGTACACCATTAGCGGAAGCCAAAAACATTCAGTACTTC. This codes for CASSTPLAEAKNIQYF.

CDR3 coding DNA: TGTGCCACCAGTGATTCGGGACTACCACAGTACTTC. This translates into CATSDSGLPQYF. The chain employs TRBV24-1 and TRBJ2-7, with 7 positions matching TRBD2. CDR1 is KGHDR and CDR2 is SFDVKD in the germline V gene. The ends lost 2 bases at V and 10 bases at J; junction bases unmatched: 4. The length of the CDR3 is 12 residues.